These 10 T cell receptor beta chains share one sample of origin, sequenced in a study of post-analysis software for immune sequencing data. The study's findings and limits: Among roughly 5 TRBV segments more frequent in patients than controls were TRBV5-6, TRBV5-1 and TRBV20-1.

What these receptors recognize is not known. Sequencing libraries made from TCR beta cDNA carried unique molecular identifiers. In TCRdb, the PCR reads were re-called with MiXCR into one record per CDR3 protein. The profile shows roughly 730,000 distinct CDR3 sequences, approximately 30% of them singletons. Sequenced input: blood. The receptor source for this set is a girl under 18 with multiple sclerosis.

This chain's CDR3 is CASSQELAGVDNEQYF. In DNA form, the CDR3 reads TGCGCCAGCAGCCAAGAACTAGCGGGAGTGGATAATGAGCAGTACTTC. The genes are TRBV4-3 and TRBJ2-1; 11 nucleotides match TRBD2. With the DNA end fitting TRBJ2-7 better, the J assignment may be wrong. The length of the CDR3 is 16 residues. Germline CDR1 reads LGHNA; CDR2 reads YSLEER.

This clonotype was detected a few times. The chain combines TRBV7-8 with TRBJ2-1; TRBD1 is a possible D gene (5 bases). V was cut by 2 bases and J by 8 bases, with 13 bases left in between. The CDR3 loop spans 14 amino acids. CDR1 and CDR2 (germline): SGHVS, FQNEAQ. The CDR3 nucleotides are TGTGCCAGCAGCTTACCCGGACCAGGGTATGAGCAGTTCTTC. Residues: CASSLPGPGYEQFF.

The rearrangement uses TRBV5-1 and TRBJ1-2; TRBD1 might be the D (5 bases). The CDR3 has 13 residues. V was cut by 6 bases and J by 6 bases, with 15 bases left in between. CDR1 is SGHRS and CDR2 is YFSETQ in the germline V gene. The DNA for the CDR3 is TGCGCCAGCAAAGAGCGACAGAATAATGGCTACACCTTC. Protein: CASKERQNNGYTF.

This clonotype appeared a few times. The CDR3 region has the DNA TGCGCCAGCAGCCAATCGTTGGATTTTAAAGAGACCCAGTACTTC. It translates to CASSQSLDFKETQYF. The V and J genes are TRBV4-3 and TRBJ2-5, with D uncertain. The CDR3 totals 15 residues. CDR1 LGHNA and CDR2 YSLEER come from the germline V gene. V lost 2 bases to trimming and J lost 3 bases, with 13 bases between them.

The chain couples TRBV20-1 to TRBJ1-6; 7 bases are a match to TRBD1. This CDR3 region has 15 residues. Losses at the gene ends were 0 bases for V and 5 bases for J; bases not matched to a gene: 4. The V gene's germline CDR1 is DFQATT and CDR2 SNEGSKA (reference sequence). The CDR3, as DNA: TGCAGTGCTAGAGAGACAGGGTTTAATAATTCACCCCTCCACTTT. This translates into CSARETGFNNSPLHF.

This chain's CDR3 is CASARAGVHEQYF. CDR3 sequence (DNA): TGTGCCAGCGCCCGGGCGGGAGTCCACGAGCAGTACTTC. The rearrangement joins TRBV7-8 to TRBJ2-4, with 7 bases aligning to TRBD2. Judging by the DNA end, TRBJ2-7 fits better; the J call may be wrong. Germline V lookup: CDR1 SGHVS, CDR2 FQNEAQ. This CDR3 contains 13 residues.

This clonotype was observed a handful of times. This rearrangement joins TRBV27 to TRBJ2-3; D is possibly TRBD2 (6 bases). The CDR3 totals 18 residues. Trimming left V 3 bases short and J 1 base short, with 20 bases between. From germline, CDR1 is MNHEY and CDR2 SMNVEV (reference sequence). This chain's CDR3 is CASSLSPLASLRTDTQYF. CDR3 DNA sequence: TGTGCCAGCAGTTTGTCTCCCCTAGCGTCCCTTCGCACAGATACGCAGTATTTT.

Concerning this clonotype: The junction departs from germline at one end; a sequencing error may be responsible. This rearrangement joins TRBV7-9 to TRBJ1-5; a weak D match, TRBD1 (5 bases). Germline V lookup: CDR1 SEHNR, CDR2 FQNEAQ (reference sequence). This CDR3 spans 16 amino acids. CDR3 DNA: TGTGCCAGCAGCCAGGCGACAGACCTTAGCAATCAACCCCAGCATTTT. Its translation is CASSQATDLSNQPQHF.

The CDR3 loop is CASSARRLIHGYTF. CDR3 DNA sequence: TGTGCCAGCAGCGCCCGGCGGCTTATTCATGGCTACACCTTC. The chain employs TRBV14 and TRBJ1-2; D gene ambiguous. CDR1 is SGHDN and CDR2 is FVKESK in the germline V gene. V lost 5 bases and J 6 bases, leaving 16 bases between the germline ends. This CDR3 comprises 14 residues.

This chain links TRBV29-1 with TRBJ1-1; 7 bases align to TRBD1. In germline, CDR1 is SQVTM, CDR2 ANQGSEA. Unmatched junction bases numbered 11, after V lost 6 bases and J lost 7 bases. This CDR3 region has 13 residues. As DNA, the CDR3 is TGCAGCGTCGAGAAAGGAGGGACAGATGAAGCTTTCTTT. Translating it yields CSVEKGGTDEAFF.